This T cell receptor beta chain was documented in a study of T cells in Graves' hyperthyroidism and ophthalmopathy. Study background: At initial diagnosis, before any treatment had begun, peripheral blood was obtained. Notes on the study in general: The model identified upcoming ophthalmopathy a median approximately seven months ahead of onset.

The sample holds many counts of this clonotype. Antigen unknown. Authors of the study amplified TCR beta CDR3 regions from RNA transcripts. Initially, a first-round RT-PCR of the TCR CDR3 employed the HTBI primer set. TCRdb independently ran MiXCR on the multiplex PCR reads; one entry per CDR3 protein. Of 300,000 to 400,000 distinct CDR3 sequences listed, approximately 22% are singletons. Germline assignment: CDR1 KGHSH and CDR2 LQKENI. The V gene lost 6 bases and the J gene lost 5 bases, with 7 bases spanning the gap. The CDR3 contains 11 residues. The V and J genes are TRBV18 and TRBJ2-5, with D unclear. The receptor was isolated from a woman in her fifties or sixties with Graves' hyperthyroidism. What was sequenced was blood. The CDR3 nucleotides read TGTGCCAGCTCTATGAGTGAGACCCAGTACTTC. This gives the protein CASSMSETQYF.